Listed here are 32 T cell receptor beta chains from one sample, sequenced in a study of blood T cell repertoires in COVID-19 (TCRdb year 2020). The method behind the library was the immunoSEQ multiplex PCR assay. Entries here come from immuneACCESS through TCRdb and include only in-frame sequences with V and J called. Some clones fail to appear in such tables; in the studies checked, an unresolved V gene covers under half of the shortfall, and the cause of the remainder is unknown. Here the sample has 20,000 to 25,000 clones; 80% to 85% occur a single time. Clones ranked in the top ten supply 50% to 75% of the sample. The specimen sequenced was peripheral blood. The source of these receptors is a woman older than 75 with acute or convalescent COVID-19.

The chain links TRBV2 to TRBJ1-1; 8 bases agree with TRBD1. The V gene end was trimmed by 6 bases and the J gene end by 5 bases; junction bases not matched to a gene: 8. The germline CDR1 and CDR2 sequences are SNHLY and FYNNEI. The CDR3 consists of 14 residues. This CDR3 reads CASSRGRSWTEAFF. In nucleotides, the CDR3 is TGTGCCAGCAGCAGGGGGCGCTCCTGGACTGAAGCTTTCTTT.

The J gene is TRBJ1-1, the V gene TRBV11-3, with TRBD1 identical over 7 bases. Germline CDR1 SGHNT, CDR2 YENEEA. The CDR3 length is 14 residues. V shed 4 bases and J 1 base; nucleotides not matched to a gene: 3. The CDR3, as DNA: TGTGCCAGCAGCTCGGGACAGCCGAACACTGAAGCTTTCTTT. It specifies CASSSGQPNTEAFF. Based on the CDR3 plus reference TRBV11-3 and TRBJ1-1, the full variable domain is EAGVVQSPRYKIIEKKQPVAFWCNPISGHNTLYWYLQNLGQGPELLIRYENEEAVDDSQLPKDRFSAERLKGVDSTLKIQPAELGDSAVYLCASSSGQPNTEAFFGQGTRLTVV.

The chain is built from TRBV7-9 and TRBJ2-7; D uncertain. V was cut by 10 bases and J by 5 bases, with 18 bases left in between. This CDR3 contains 13 residues. Germline V gene data show CDR1 as SEHNR and CDR2 as FQNEAQ (reference sequence). The CDR3 DNA reads TGTGCCACCACTGCGGCCTACCTAGACGAGCAGTACTTC. Amino acid sequence: CATTAAYLDEQYF.

This chain connects TRBV4-2 to TRBJ2-1; possible D gene TRBD2, 5 bases. V lost 4 bases and J 4 bases, leaving 20 bases between the germline ends. CDR1 LGHNA and CDR2 YNFKEQ come from the germline V gene. The CDR3 totals 17 residues. The CDR3 loop reads CASSLQANSEMYNEQFF. Here the CDR3 DNA reads TGTGCCAGCAGCCTCCAAGCAAATAGCGAGATGTACAATGAGCAGTTCTTC.

The chain uses TRBV19 and TRBJ1-4, with 7 bases matching TRBD1. The CDR3 is 16 residues long. Germline loops: CDR1 LNHDA, CDR2 SQIVND (reference sequence). V trimming: 5 bases; J trimming: 4 bases; junction bases outside the gene matches: 10. The CDR3 loop reads CASSLWDSKFNEKLFF. In DNA, the CDR3 is TGTGCCAGTAGTCTATGGGACAGCAAATTTAATGAAAAACTGTTTTTT.

This rearrangement joins TRBV29-1 to TRBJ2-7; unclear D gene. V shed 6 bases and J shed 5 bases, with 11 bases lying between them. CDR3 size: 11 residues. Per the germline V gene, CDR1 is SQVTM and CDR2 is ANQGSEA. The CDR3 DNA reads TGCAGCGTCGCGATCGCGGACGAGCAGTACTTC. Translating it yields CSVAIADEQYF.

This clone occurred a few times. The chain combines TRBV2 with TRBJ1-1, with 7 positions matching TRBD1. Trimming took 2 bases from V and 4 from J; bases not matched to a gene: 4. The germline V gene has CDR1 SNHLY and CDR2 FYNNEI. The CDR3 length is 14 residues. In DNA, the CDR3 is TGTGCCAGCAGTGAATTGGGGGACAGCACTGAAGCTTTCTTT. Protein product: CASSELGDSTEAFF.

This clone was found once. The rearrangement links TRBV5-1 to TRBJ1-1, with D possibly being TRBD1 (5 bases). This CDR3 has 14 residues. Between the trimmed V and J ends, which lost 4 bases and 3 bases, there was a span of 13 bases. CDR1 is SGHRS, CDR2 YFSETQ, per germline. CDR3: CASSLEGGDTEAFF. The CDR3 DNA reads TGCGCCAGCAGCCTTGAAGGAGGGGACACTGAAGCTTTCTTT.

The V call is TRBV30, the J call TRBJ2-2; 7 positions match TRBD1. CDR1 and CDR2 (germline): GTSNPN, SVGIG (reference sequence). Trimming at V came to 0 bases and at J to 3 bases, leaving 10 bases not matched to a gene. CDR3 length: 17 amino acids. Here the CDR3 reads CAWSVRGRGLDTGELFF. CDR3 sequence (DNA): TGTGCCTGGAGTGTACGGGGCAGGGGGTTGGACACCGGGGAGCTGTTTTTT.

This clone was counted a single time. The rearrangement links TRBV2 to TRBJ2-7, with D perhaps matching TRBD2 (5 bases). Germline V gene lookup returns CDR1 SNHLY and CDR2 FYNNEI. The CDR3 runs to 14 residues. V dropped 3 bases and J dropped 6 bases, with 15 bases sitting between them. CDR3 sequence reads: CASSDEGLRFEQYF. CDR3 bases: TGTGCCAGCAGTGATGAGGGCTTAAGGTTCGAGCAGTACTTC.

The genes are TRBV5-4 and TRBJ1-1, with 11 bases fitting TRBD1. V lost 3 bases, J lost 4 bases, and 2 bases stayed unmatched. CDR3 length: 14 residues. CDR1 is SGHNT and CDR2 is YYREEE in the germline V gene (reference sequence). The chain's CDR3 is CASSWTGGITEAFF. CDR3 in DNA: TGTGCCAGCAGCTGGACAGGGGGCATCACTGAAGCTTTCTTT.

This clone appeared a single time. The chain combines TRBV6-6 with TRBJ2-4, with 7 bases fitting TRBD2. CDR1 and CDR2 (germline): MNHNY, SVGAGI (reference sequence). J was trimmed by 3 bases and V by 5 bases; bases with no gene match: 1. There are 13 residues in the CDR3. CDR3 residues: CASSAGDKNIQYF. The CDR3 DNA follows: TGTGCCAGCAGTGCGGGGGACAAAAACATTCAGTACTTC.

This clone was seen just once. The rearrangement uses TRBV25-1 and TRBJ1-1, with D perhaps TRBD1 (5 bases). Between the trimmed V and J ends, which lost 3 bases and 0 bases, there was a span of 14 bases. The CDR3 runs 16 residues. Germline V gene lookup returns CDR1 MGHDK and CDR2 SYGVNS. The CDR3 region is CASSDWDWSVNTEAFF. The CDR3 DNA follows: TGTGCCAGCAGTGACTGGGACTGGTCGGTGAACACTGAAGCTTTCTTT.

The V and J genes are TRBV4-3 and TRBJ1-5; TRBD1 agrees at 9 bases. The V and J ends lost 0 bases and 7 bases, in that order; junction bases with no gene match: 10. The CDR3 is 17 amino acids. In germline, CDR1 is LGHNA, CDR2 YSLEER. In nucleotides, the CDR3 is TGCGCCAGCAGCCAAGATAGTACAGGGGGCTTGGGGCAGCCCCAGCATTTT. This encodes CASSQDSTGGLGQPQHF.

The chain couples TRBV25-1 to TRBJ1-4; TRBD1 agrees at 9 bases. CDR3 length equals 15 residues. V trimming: 5 bases; J trimming: 7 bases; junction bases outside the gene matches: 8. CDR1 and CDR2 (germline): MGHDK, SYGVNS. The DNA for the CDR3 is TGTGCCAGCAGTCCGCGGACAGGGGTAGGTGAAAAACTGTTTTTT. Protein: CASSPRTGVGEKLFF.

This chain uses TRBV2 with TRBJ2-1; tentatively, D is TRBD2 (7 bases). Trimming took 7 bases from V and 6 from J, leaving 13 bases between them. Germline CDR1 and CDR2: SNHLY and FYNNEI. The CDR3 extends over 13 amino acids. CDR3 sequence (DNA): TGTGCCAGCAAAAGGGGGGGAACCAATGAGCAGTTCTTC. It codes for CASKRGGTNEQFF. Drawing the rest from reference TRBV2 and TRBJ2-1, the complete variable domain is EPEVTQTPSHQVTQMGQEVILRCVPISNHLYFYWYRQILGQKVEFLVSFYNNEISEKSEIFDDQFSVERPDGSNFTLKIRSTKLEDSAMYFCASKRGGTNEQFFGPGTRLTVL.

The gene calls are TRBV6-5 and TRBJ1-2; 8 nucleotides match TRBD1. V was pared by 2 bases and J by 1 base, with 6 bases of the junction left unmatched. CDR1 MNHEY and CDR2 SVGAGI come from the germline V gene. The CDR3 extends over 16 amino acids. CDR3 region: CASSYMTGDINYGYTF. The DNA of the CDR3 is TGTGCCAGCAGTTACATGACAGGGGACATTAACTATGGCTACACCTTC.

The V and J genes are TRBV18 and TRBJ1-1, with no clear D. V was clipped by 3 bases and J by 7 bases, with 15 bases between them. The CDR3 spans 14 residues. CDR1 is KGHSH and CDR2 is LQKENI in the germline V gene. CDR3 DNA sequence: TGTGCCAGCTCACCTTCCGGCGAGGAGGATGAAGCTTTCTTT. This codes for CASSPSGEEDEAFF.

The chain is built from TRBV29-1 and TRBJ1-1; 8 nucleotides align to TRBD1. Germline V CDR1 and CDR2: SQVTM, ANQGSEA. The ends lost 8 bases at V and 0 bases at J; junction bases unmatched: 8. This CDR3 is built from 14 residues. CDR3 loop: CSIRTGTLNTEAFF. The CDR3, as DNA: TGCAGCATCCGGACAGGGACGTTGAACACTGAAGCTTTCTTT.

The J gene is TRBJ1-5, the V gene TRBV2; D is perhaps TRBD1 (5 bases). V was clipped by 7 bases and J by 5 bases, with 15 bases between them. The CDR3 loop spans 14 amino acids. Germline assignment: CDR1 SNHLY and CDR2 FYNNEI. CDR3 in DNA: TGTGCCAGCACCTTAGACAGATCCTATCAGCCCCAGCATTTT. It is translated as CASTLDRSYQPQHF.

The chain is built from TRBV3-1 (or the pseudogene TRBV3-2) and TRBJ1-2, with TRBD1 identical over 7 bases. Unmatched junction bases numbered 9, after V lost 4 bases and J lost 7 bases. Per the germline V gene, CDR1 is LGHDT and CDR2 is YNNKEL (reference sequence). The CDR3 contains 14 residues. This CDR3 reads CASSLSDRDFGYTF. For the CDR3, the DNA is TGTGCCAGCAGCCTCTCAGACAGGGACTTTGGCTACACCTTC.

This chain links TRBV9 with TRBJ2-1; maybe TRBD2 (5 bases). Germline CDR1 SGDLS, CDR2 YYNGEE. This CDR3 region has 15 residues. The V gene lost 0 bases and the J gene lost 3 bases, with 10 bases spanning the gap. CDR3 region: CASSVDAGNYNEQFF. CDR3 DNA: TGTGCCAGCAGCGTAGACGCGGGCAACTACAATGAGCAGTTCTTC.

This clone was recorded a few times. This chain links TRBV21-1 with TRBJ1-2; TRBD1, as called in the table, went unchecked against the DNA. TRBV21-1 is an annotated pseudogene. The CDR3 sequence is 13 residues long. The CDR3 loop reads CASSNGTGSGYTF. CDR3 DNA: TGTGCCAGCAGCAACGGGACAGGGAGTGGCTACACCTTC.

This chain links TRBV6-5 with TRBJ2-7; 7 positions agree with TRBD1. V dropped 8 bases and J dropped 4; count of bases not matched to a gene: 5. The CDR3 totals 12 residues. The germline V gene encodes CDR1 MNHEY and CDR2 SVGAGI. The CDR3, as DNA: TGTGCCAGCGCAGGGGGTATTTACGAGCAGTACTTC. Protein product: CASAGGIYEQYF.

This clone occurred a few times. As DNA, the CDR3 is TGCGCCAGCAGCCGGACAGGGGGAAACACTGAAGCTTTCTTT. Amino acid sequence: CASSRTGGNTEAFF. The chain carries TRBV4-1 and TRBJ1-1; 10 bases line up with TRBD1. Per germline, CDR1 MGHRA and CDR2 YSYEKL. The CDR3 consists of 14 residues. Trimming took 4 bases from V and 2 from J; bases not matched to a gene: 1.

The chain uses TRBV3-1 (or the pseudogene TRBV3-2) and TRBJ2-4; 7 bases map to TRBD1. The length of the CDR3 is 17 residues. V shed 8 bases and J 0 bases; nucleotides not matched to a gene: 13. Looked up from germline, CDR1 is LGHDT and CDR2 is YNNKEL (reference sequence). CDR3 DNA sequence: TGTGCCAGCGTCCTAAGAGGGACAGCTCTAGCCAAAAACATTCAGTACTTC. Amino acid sequence: CASVLRGTALAKNIQYF.

The rearrangement uses TRBV7-3 and TRBJ1-2; TRBD1 might be the D (5 bases). The CDR3 covers 13 residues. Germline CDR1 and CDR2: SGHTA and FQGTGA. The V end was cut by 4 bases, the J end by 6 bases, with 12 bases between. CDR3 bases: TGTGCCAGCAGCTCCCAGCCAGGGAATGGCTACACCTTC. It yields the protein CASSSQPGNGYTF.

The chain employs TRBV3-1 (or the pseudogene TRBV3-2) and TRBJ2-7; 7 bases align to TRBD2. The V and J ends lost 0 bases and 2 bases, in that order; junction bases with no gene match: 7. The length of the CDR3 is 16 residues. CDR1 LGHDT and CDR2 YNNKEL come from the germline V gene (reference sequence). The CDR3 bases are TGTGCCAGCAGCCAAGACCTAGCGGCGATCGCCTACGAGCAGTACTTC. Translated, it gives CASSQDLAAIAYEQYF.

The chain combines TRBV19 with TRBJ1-1; weak D call: TRBD1 (6 bases). Trimming cost V 4 bases and J 3 bases, with 15 bases left between them. Germline CDR1 LNHDA, CDR2 SQIVND (reference sequence). This CDR3 region has 15 residues. This CDR3 reads CASSTSGAGDTEAFF. In nucleotides, the CDR3 is TGTGCCAGTAGTACCTCAGGGGCTGGGGACACTGAAGCTTTCTTT.

This chain uses TRBV9 with TRBJ2-3, with TRBD1 identical over 8 bases. This CDR3 region has 16 residues. Germline V gene lookup returns CDR1 SGDLS and CDR2 YYNGEE. V lost 4 bases and J lost 4; bases outside the gene matches: 11. The CDR3 DNA sequence: TGTGCCAGCAGCTCTCAGGGGGCTATAGGTTCAGATACGCAGTATTTT. Translated, it gives CASSSQGAIGSDTQYF.

The chain employs TRBV27 and TRBJ1-5; possible D gene TRBD1, 5 bases. Germline V gene lookup returns CDR1 MNHEY and CDR2 SMNVEV (reference sequence). This CDR3 is built from 17 residues. Between the trimmed V and J ends, which lost 5 bases and 3 bases, there was a span of 20 bases. For the CDR3, the DNA is TGTGCCAGCAGTCCGGGGGGAAAAAGACAGTTCAATCAGCCCCAGCATTTT. This gives the protein CASSPGGKRQFNQPQHF.

The chain recombines TRBV2 with TRBJ1-2, with a possible D match to TRBD1 (5 bases). The germline V gene encodes CDR1 SNHLY and CDR2 FYNNEI. V lost 8 bases and J 2 bases, leaving 21 bases between the germline ends. CDR3 length equals 16 residues. The CDR3 here is CASARGRGTQNYGYTF. As DNA, the CDR3 is TGTGCCAGCGCGAGGGGACGGGGGACGCAGAACTATGGCTACACCTTC.